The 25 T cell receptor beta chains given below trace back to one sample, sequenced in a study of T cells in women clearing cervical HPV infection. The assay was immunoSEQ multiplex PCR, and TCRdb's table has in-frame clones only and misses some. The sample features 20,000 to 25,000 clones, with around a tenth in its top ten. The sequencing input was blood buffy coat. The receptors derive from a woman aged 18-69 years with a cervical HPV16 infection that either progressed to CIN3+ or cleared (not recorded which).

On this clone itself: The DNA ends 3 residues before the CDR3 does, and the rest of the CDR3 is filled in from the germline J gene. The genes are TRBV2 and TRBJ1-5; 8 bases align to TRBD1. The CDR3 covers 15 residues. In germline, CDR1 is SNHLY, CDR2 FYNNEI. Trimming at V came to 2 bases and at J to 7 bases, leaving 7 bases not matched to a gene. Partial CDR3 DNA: TGTGCCAGCAGTGAAACAGGACAGGGCGGCCAGCCC. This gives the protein CASSETGQGGQP. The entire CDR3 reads CASSETGQGGQPQHF.

The CDR3 sequence: CASNLNNEQFF. The CDR3 DNA, read in part, is TGTGCCAGCAATCTAAACAATGAG. The V and J genes are TRBV5-6 and TRBJ2-1, with D unclear. Coverage ceases 3 residues before the CDR3 finishes, and the germline J gene fills in the end. Germline CDR1 SGHDT, CDR2 YYEEEE. The CDR3 is 11 amino acids. Deletions cut 6 bases from V and 5 bases from J, with 6 bases between. Full variable domain (remainder filled in from reference TRBV5-6 and TRBJ2-1): DAGVTQSPTHLIKTRGQQVTLRCSPKSGHDTVSWYQQALGQGPQFIFQYYEEEERQRGNFPDRFSGHQFPNYSSELNVNALLLGDSALYLCASNLNNEQFFGPGTRLTVL.

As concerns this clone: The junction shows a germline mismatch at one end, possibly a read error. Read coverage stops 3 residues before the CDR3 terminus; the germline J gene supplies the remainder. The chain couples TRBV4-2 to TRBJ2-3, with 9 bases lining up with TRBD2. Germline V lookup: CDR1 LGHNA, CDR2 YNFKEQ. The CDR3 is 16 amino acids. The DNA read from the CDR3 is TGCGCCAGCAGCCAACGACTAGCGGAAGCCGCAGATACG. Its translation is CASSQRLAEAADT. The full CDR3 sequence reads CASSQRLAEAADTQYF.

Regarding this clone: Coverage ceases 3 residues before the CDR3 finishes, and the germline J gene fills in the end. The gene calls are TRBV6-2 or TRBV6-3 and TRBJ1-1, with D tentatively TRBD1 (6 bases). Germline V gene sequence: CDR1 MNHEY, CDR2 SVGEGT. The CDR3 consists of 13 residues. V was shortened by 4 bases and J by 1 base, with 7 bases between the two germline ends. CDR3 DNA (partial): TGTGCCAGCAGTTTGGGACAGAACACTGAA. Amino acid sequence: CASSLGQNTE. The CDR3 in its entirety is CASSLGQNTEAFF.

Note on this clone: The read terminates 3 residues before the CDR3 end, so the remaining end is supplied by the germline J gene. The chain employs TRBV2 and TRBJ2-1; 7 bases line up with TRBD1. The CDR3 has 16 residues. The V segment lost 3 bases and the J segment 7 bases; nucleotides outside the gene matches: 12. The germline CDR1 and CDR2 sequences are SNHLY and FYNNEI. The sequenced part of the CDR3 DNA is TGTGCCAGCAGTGATTTGGACAGGTCATTTTGGAATGAG. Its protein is CASSDLDRSFWNE. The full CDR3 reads CASSDLDRSFWNEQFF.

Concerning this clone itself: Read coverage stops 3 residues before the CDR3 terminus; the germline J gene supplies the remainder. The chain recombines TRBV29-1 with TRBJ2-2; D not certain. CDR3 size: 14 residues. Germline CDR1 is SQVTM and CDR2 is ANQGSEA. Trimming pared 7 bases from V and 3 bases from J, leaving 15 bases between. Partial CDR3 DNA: TGCAGCGCCAGCCTAGTTCCGGACACCGGGGAG. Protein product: CSASLVPDTGE. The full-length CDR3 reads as CSASLVPDTGELFF.

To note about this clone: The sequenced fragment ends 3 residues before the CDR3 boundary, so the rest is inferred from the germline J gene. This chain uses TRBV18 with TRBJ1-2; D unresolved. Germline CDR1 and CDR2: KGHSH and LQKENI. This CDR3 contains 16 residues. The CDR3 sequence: CASSPYTSGASYDYTF. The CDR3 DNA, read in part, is TGTGCCAGCTCACCCTATACTAGCGGAGCGTCCTACGAC.

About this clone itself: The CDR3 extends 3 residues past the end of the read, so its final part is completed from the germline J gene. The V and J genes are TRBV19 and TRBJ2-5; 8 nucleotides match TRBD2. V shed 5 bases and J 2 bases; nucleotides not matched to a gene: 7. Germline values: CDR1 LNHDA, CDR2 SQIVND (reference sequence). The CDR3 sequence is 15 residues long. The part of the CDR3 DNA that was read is TGTGCCAGTAGTCGGGGGGGCTCGGGACAAGAGACC. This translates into CASSRGGSGQET. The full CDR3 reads CASSRGGSGQETQYF.

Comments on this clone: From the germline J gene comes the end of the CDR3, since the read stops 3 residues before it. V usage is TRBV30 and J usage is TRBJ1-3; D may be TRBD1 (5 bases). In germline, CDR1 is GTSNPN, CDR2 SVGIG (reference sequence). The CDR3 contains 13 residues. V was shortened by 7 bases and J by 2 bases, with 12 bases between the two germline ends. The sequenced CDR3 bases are TGTGCCTACCAGAAAGGGGCTGGAAACACC. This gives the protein CAYQKGAGNT. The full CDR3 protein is CAYQKGAGNTIYF.

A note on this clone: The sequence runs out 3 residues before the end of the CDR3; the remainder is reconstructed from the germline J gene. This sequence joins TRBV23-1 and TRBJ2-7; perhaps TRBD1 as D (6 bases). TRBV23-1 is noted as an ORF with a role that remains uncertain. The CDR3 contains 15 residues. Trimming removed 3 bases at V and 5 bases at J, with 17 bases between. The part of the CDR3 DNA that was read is TGCGCCAGCAGTCACGGACAGCTGTTGACTCACGAG. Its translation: CASSHGQLLTHE. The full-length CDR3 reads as CASSHGQLLTHEQYF.

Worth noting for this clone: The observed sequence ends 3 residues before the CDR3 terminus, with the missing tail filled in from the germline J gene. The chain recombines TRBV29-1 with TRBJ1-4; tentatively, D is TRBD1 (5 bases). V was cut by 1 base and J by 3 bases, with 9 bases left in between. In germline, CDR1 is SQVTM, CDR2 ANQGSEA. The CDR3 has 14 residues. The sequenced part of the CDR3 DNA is TGCAGCGTTGAAGGGGGCGCATCTAATGAAAAA. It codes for CSVEGGASNEK. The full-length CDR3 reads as CSVEGGASNEKLFF.

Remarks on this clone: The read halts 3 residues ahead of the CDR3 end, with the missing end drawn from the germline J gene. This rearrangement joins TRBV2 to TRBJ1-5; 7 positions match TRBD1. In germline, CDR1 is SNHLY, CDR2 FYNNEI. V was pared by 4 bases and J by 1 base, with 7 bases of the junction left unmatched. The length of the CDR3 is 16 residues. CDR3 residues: CASSGQGGRSNQPQHF. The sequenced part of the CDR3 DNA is TGTGCCAGCAGTGGACAGGGTGGGAGAAGCAATCAGCCC.

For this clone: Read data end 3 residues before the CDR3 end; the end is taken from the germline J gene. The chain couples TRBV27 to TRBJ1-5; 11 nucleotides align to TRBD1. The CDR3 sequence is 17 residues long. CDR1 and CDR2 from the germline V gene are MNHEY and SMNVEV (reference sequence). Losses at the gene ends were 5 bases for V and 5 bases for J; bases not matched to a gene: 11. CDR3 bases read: TGTGCCAGCAGTCCCGTCGGACAGGGGGCCTTTCATCAGCCC. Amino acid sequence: CASSPVGQGAFHQP. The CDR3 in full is CASSPVGQGAFHQPQHF.

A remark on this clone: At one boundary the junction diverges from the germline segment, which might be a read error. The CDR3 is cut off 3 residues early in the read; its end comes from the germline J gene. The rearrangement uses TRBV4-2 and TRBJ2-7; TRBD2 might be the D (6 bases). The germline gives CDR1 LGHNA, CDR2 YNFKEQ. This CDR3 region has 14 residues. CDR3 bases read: TGCGCCAGCAGCCAAGGGGCGGGGTCCTACGAG. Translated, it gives CASSQGAGSYE. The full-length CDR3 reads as CASSQGAGSYEQYF.

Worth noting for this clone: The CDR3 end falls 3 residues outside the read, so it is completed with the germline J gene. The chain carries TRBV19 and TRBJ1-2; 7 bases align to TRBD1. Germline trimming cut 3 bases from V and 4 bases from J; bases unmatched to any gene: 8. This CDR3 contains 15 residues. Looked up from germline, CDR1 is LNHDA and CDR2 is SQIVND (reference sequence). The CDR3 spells CASSIQGQILYGYTF. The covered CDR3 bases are TGTGCCAGTAGTATTCAGGGACAGATCCTCTATGGC.

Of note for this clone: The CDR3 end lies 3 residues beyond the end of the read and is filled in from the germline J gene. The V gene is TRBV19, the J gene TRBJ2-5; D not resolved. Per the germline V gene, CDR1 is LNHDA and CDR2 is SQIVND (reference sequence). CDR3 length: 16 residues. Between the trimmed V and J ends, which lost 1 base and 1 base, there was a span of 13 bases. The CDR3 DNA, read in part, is TGTGCCAGTAGTATAGCCCCGCCAGGCGCCCAAGAGACC. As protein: CASSIAPPGAQET. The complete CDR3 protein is CASSIAPPGAQETQYF.

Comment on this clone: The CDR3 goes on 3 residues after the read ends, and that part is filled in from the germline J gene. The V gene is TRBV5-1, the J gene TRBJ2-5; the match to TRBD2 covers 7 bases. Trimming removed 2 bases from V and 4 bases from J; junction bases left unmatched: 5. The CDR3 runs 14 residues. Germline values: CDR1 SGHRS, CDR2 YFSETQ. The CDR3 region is CASSFGLDVETQYF. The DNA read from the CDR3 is TGCGCCAGCAGCTTCGGACTAGATGTAGAGACC.

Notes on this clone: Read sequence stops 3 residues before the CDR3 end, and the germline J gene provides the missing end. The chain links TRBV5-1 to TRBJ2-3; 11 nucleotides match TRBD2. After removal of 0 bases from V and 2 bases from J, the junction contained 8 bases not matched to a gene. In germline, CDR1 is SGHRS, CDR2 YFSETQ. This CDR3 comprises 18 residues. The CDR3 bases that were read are TGCGCCAGCAGCTTGGAGAATACGGGACTAGCGGCCACAGATACG. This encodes CASSLENTGLAATDT. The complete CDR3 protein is CASSLENTGLAATDTQYF.

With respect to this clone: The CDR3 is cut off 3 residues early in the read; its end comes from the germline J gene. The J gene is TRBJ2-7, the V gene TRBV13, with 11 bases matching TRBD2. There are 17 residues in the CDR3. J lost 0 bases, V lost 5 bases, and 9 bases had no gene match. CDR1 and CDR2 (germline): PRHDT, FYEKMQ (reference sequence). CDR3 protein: CASSRRGLADSSYEQYF. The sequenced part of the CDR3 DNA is TGTGCCAGCAGCCGTAGGGGACTAGCGGATAGCTCCTACGAG.

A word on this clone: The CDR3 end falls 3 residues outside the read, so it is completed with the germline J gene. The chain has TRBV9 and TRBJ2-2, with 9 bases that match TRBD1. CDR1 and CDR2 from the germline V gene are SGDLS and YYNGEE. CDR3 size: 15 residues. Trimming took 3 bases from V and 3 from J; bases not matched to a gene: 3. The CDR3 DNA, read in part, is TGTGCCAGCAGCGCTAGGACAGGGGACACCGGGGAG. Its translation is CASSARTGDTGE. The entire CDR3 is CASSARTGDTGELFF.

CDR3 residues: CSARDSRTGTDTQYF. The CDR3 DNA, read in part, is TGCAGTGCTAGAGATTCCAGGACTGGCACAGATACG. The chain carries TRBV20-1 and TRBJ2-3; D is possibly TRBD2 (5 bases). Read data end 3 residues before the CDR3 end; the end is taken from the germline J gene. The V gene lost 0 bases and the J gene lost 1 base, with 11 bases spanning the gap. The V gene's germline CDR1 is DFQATT and CDR2 SNEGSKA (reference sequence). CDR3 length: 15 amino acids.

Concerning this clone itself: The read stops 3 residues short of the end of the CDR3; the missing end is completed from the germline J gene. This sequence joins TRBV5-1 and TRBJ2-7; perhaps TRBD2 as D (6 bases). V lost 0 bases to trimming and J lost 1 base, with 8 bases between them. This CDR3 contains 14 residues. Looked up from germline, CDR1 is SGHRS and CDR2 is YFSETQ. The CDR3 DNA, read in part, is TGCGCCAGCAGCTTGGGACTAGATTCCTACGAG. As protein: CASSLGLDSYE. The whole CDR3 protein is CASSLGLDSYEQYF.

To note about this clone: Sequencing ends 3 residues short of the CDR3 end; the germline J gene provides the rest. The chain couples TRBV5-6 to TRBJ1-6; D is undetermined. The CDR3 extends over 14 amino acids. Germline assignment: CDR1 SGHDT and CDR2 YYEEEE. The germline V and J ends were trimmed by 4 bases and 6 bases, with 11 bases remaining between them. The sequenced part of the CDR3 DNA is TGTGCCAGCAGCCACCTACTGAGTAATTCACCC. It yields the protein CASSHLLSNSP. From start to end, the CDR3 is CASSHLLSNSPLHF.

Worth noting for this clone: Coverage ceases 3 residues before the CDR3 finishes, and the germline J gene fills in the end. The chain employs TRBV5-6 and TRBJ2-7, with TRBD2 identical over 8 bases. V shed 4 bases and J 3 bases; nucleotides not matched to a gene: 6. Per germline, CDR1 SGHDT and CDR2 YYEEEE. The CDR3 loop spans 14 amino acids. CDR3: CASSPGGGLYEQYF. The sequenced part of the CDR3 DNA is TGTGCCAGCAGCCCCGGGGGGGGGCTCTACGAG.

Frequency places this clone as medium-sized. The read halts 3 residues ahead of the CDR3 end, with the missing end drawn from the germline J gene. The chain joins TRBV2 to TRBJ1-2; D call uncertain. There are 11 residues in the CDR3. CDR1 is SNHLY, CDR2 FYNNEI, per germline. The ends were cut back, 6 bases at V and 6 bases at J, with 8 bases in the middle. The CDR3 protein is CASSFEDGYTF. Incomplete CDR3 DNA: TGTGCCAGCAGCTTCGAGGATGGC.